These 11 T cell receptor beta chains share one sample of origin, sequenced in a study of radiotherapy plus CTLA-4 blockade in lung cancer. Generated by immunoSEQ multiplex PCR, the TCRdb table keeps only in-frame clones and is missing some. Of about 88,000 clones listed, 72% are singletons. Material: peripheral blood, obtained from a patient treated with radiotherapy plus ipilimumab. The receptors were gathered from a human donor with non-small cell lung cancer that progressed on radiotherapy plus ipilimumab.

V is TRBV7-2 and J is TRBJ1-1; no clear D. Germline V CDR1 and CDR2: SGHTA, FQGNSA. This CDR3 contains 12 residues. Trimming pared 3 bases from V and 7 bases from J, leaving 9 bases between. The DNA of the CDR3 is TGTGCCAGCAGCTTGAATGGGGTTGAAGCTTTCTTT. Translated, it gives CASSLNGVEAFF.

This chain joins TRBV6-1 and TRBJ2-7; a weak D match, TRBD1 (6 bases). In germline, CDR1 is MNHNS, CDR2 SASEGT. Trimming cost V 8 bases and J 0 bases, with 14 bases left between them. The CDR3 has 14 amino acids. CDR3 in amino acids: CASRDIRSSYEQYF. In DNA form, the CDR3 reads TGTGCCAGCCGGGACATTAGAAGCTCCTACGAGCAGTACTTC.

The chain has TRBV6-5 and TRBJ2-3; D tentatively fits TRBD1 or TRBD2 (5 bases each). The germline V gene has CDR1 MNHEY and CDR2 SVGAGI. The CDR3 has 15 amino acids. Trimming took off 6 bases at V and 2 bases at J, with 15 bases between the two ends. The chain's CDR3 is CASRARGADTDTQYF. CDR3 nucleotides: TGTGCCAGCAGGGCCCGAGGGGCGGACACAGATACGCAGTATTTT.

The chain couples TRBV5-1 to TRBJ2-5, with D hard to call. The CDR3 is made up of 13 amino acids. Germline V gene sequence: CDR1 SGHRS, CDR2 YFSETQ. The germline V and J ends were trimmed by 4 bases and 0 bases, with 7 bases remaining between them. The CDR3 here is CASSGQYQETQYF. The CDR3 DNA reads TGCGCCAGCAGCGGTCAGTACCAAGAGACCCAGTACTTC.

In this sample, this clone turned up many times. This chain joins TRBV2 and TRBJ2-7; D call uncertain. V was pared by 7 bases and J by 0 bases, with 10 bases between. Looked up from germline, CDR1 is SNHLY and CDR2 is FYNNEI. This CDR3 has 13 amino acids. The CDR3 reads CASTGVHSYEQYF. For the CDR3, the DNA is TGTGCCAGCACTGGGGTTCACTCCTACGAGCAGTACTTC.

J is TRBJ2-7 and V is TRBV28, with TRBD2 identical over 8 bases. The CDR3 length is 14 residues. Germline CDR1 and CDR2: MDHEN and SYDVKM. With V trimmed by 6 bases and J by 2 bases, 6 bases remained unmatched. CDR3 nucleotide sequence: TGTGCCAGCAGGACGGGAGGGTCCACCTACGAGCAGTACTTC. This translates into CASRTGGSTYEQYF.

This chain uses TRBV5-1 with TRBJ1-2; tentatively, D is TRBD1 (5 bases). The V and J ends lost 4 bases and 7 bases respectively, with 17 bases between them. This CDR3 is built from 14 residues. Germline V gene data show CDR1 as SGHRS and CDR2 as YFSETQ. The CDR3 DNA follows: TGCGCCAGCAGCACCCAACGGGGGAGCCTTGGCTACACCTTC. Its protein is CASSTQRGSLGYTF.

The CDR3 DNA is TGCGCCAGCACTACAGCGACGAACACTGAAGCTTTCTTT. Protein sequence: CASTTATNTEAFF. This chain uses TRBV5-1 with TRBJ1-1; D uncertain. This CDR3 has 13 residues. V lost 6 bases and J 1 base, leaving 10 bases between the germline ends. Germline V gives CDR1 SGHRS, CDR2 YFSETQ.

This clone came up a few times. The chain joins TRBV7-9 to TRBJ2-5, with D possibly called TRBD1 or TRBD2 (5 bases each). V lost 5 bases, J lost 3 bases, and 13 bases lay in between. The CDR3 length is 14 residues. Germline V lookup: CDR1 SEHNR, CDR2 FQNEAQ (reference sequence). The CDR3 DNA follows: TGTGCCAGCAGCCTCCTACGGGACGAAGAGACCCAGTACTTC. Protein product: CASSLLRDEETQYF.

The sample holds a few counts of this clone. The rearrangement joins TRBV13 to TRBJ2-7; 8 bases are shared with TRBD2. V shed 5 bases, J shed 5 bases, and the junction held 17 bases outside the gene matches. Germline V gene data show CDR1 as PRHDT and CDR2 as FYEKMQ (reference sequence). The CDR3 spans 17 residues. CDR3 nucleotides: TGTGCCAGCAGCCCTGGCGGAGGGGCTAGCGGGTTCCACGAGCAGTACTTC. This codes for CASSPGGGASGFHEQYF. Together with reference TRBV13 and TRBJ2-7, the CDR3 gives the full variable domain: AAGVIQSPRHLIKEKRETATLKCYPIPRHDTVYWYQQGPGQDPQFLISFYEKMQSDKGSIPDRFSAQQFSDYHSELNMSSLELGDSALYFCASSPGGGASGFHEQYFGPGTRLTVT.

The chain recombines TRBV7-6 with TRBJ2-2; D gene ambiguous. Trimming took 2 bases from V and 4 from J, leaving 11 bases between them. The length of the CDR3 is 15 residues. From germline, CDR1 is SGHVS and CDR2 FNYEAQ. As DNA, the CDR3 is TGTGCCAGCAGCTTAATGGCAGGATTCACCGGGGAGCTGTTTTTT. It is translated as CASSLMAGFTGELFF.